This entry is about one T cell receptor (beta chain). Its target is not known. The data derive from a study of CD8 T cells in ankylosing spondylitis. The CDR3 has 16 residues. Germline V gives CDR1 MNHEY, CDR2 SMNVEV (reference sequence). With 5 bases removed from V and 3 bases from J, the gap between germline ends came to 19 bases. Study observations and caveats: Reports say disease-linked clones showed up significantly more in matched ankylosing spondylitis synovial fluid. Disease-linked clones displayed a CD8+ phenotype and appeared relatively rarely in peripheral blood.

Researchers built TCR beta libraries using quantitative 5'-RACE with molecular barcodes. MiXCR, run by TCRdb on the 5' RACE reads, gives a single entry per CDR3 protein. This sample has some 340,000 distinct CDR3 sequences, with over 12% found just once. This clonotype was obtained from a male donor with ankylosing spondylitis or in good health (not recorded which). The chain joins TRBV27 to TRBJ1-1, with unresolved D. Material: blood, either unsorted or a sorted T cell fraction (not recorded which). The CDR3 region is CASSPPLHGRYTEAFF. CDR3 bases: TGTGCCAGCAGTCCGCCCCTTCACGGGAGATACACTGAAGCTTTCTTT.